The 5 T cell receptor beta chains below come from one sample, sequenced in a study of blood T cell repertoires in COVID-19. The assay was immunoSEQ multiplex PCR, and TCRdb's table has in-frame clones only and misses some. The sample has fewer than 400,000 clones; 85% are singletons. The sample comprised peripheral blood. These receptors were obtained from a woman aged 18-29 years with acute or convalescent COVID-19.

V and J are TRBV27 and TRBJ2-2, with a tentative D call TRBD2 (5 bases). The CDR3 covers 14 residues. From germline, CDR1 is MNHEY and CDR2 SMNVEV (reference sequence). Trimming shortened V by 5 bases and J by 3 bases, and 10 bases separated the two germline ends. The CDR3 coding sequence is TGTGCCAGCAGTCGGGATACCTACACCGGGGAGCTGTTTTTT. Its protein product is CASSRDTYTGELFF.

In its sample, this clone was seen once. The V and J genes are TRBV30 and TRBJ2-7; possible D gene TRBD2, 7 bases. This CDR3 has 14 residues. The germline V gene encodes CDR1 GTSNPN and CDR2 SVGIG (reference sequence). With 5 bases removed from V and 5 bases from J, the gap between germline ends came to 19 bases. CDR3 nucleotides: TGTGCCTGGGAGAGAGGGGGGGGCCTCGACGAGCAGTACTTC. Translated: CAWERGGGLDEQYF.

The rearrangement uses TRBV6-5 and TRBJ1-2; tentatively, D is TRBD1 (5 bases). The V end was cut by 6 bases, the J end by 0 bases, with 11 bases between. Germline V gene lookup returns CDR1 MNHEY and CDR2 SVGAGI. The CDR3 sequence is 14 residues long. CDR3 protein: CASSRDTANYGYTF. The CDR3 coding sequence is TGTGCCAGCAGCAGGGATACGGCTAACTATGGCTACACCTTC.

The CDR3 sequence: CASSLTSGSITDTQYF. For the CDR3, the DNA is TGCGCCAGCAGCCTGACTAGCGGGAGTATCACAGATACGCAGTATTTT. The chain carries TRBV5-1 and TRBJ2-3; 12 nucleotides line up with TRBD2. Per the germline V gene, CDR1 is SGHRS and CDR2 is YFSETQ. This CDR3 contains 16 residues. The ends lost 4 bases at V and 2 bases at J; junction bases unmatched: 5.

Concerning this clone itself: Compared with germline, one end of the junction differs, possibly owing to a read error. The chain is built from TRBV19 and TRBJ2-1; TRBD1 might be the D (5 bases). The CDR3 spans 12 residues. The germline V gene has CDR1 LNHDA and CDR2 SQIVND (reference sequence). The CDR3 bases are TGTGCCAGTAGTATTGCCCAGGGCTTGAAGATCTTC. This gives the protein CASSIAQGLKIF. Using reference TRBV19 and TRBJ2-1 for the parts outside the CDR3, the full variable domain is DGGITQSPKYLFRKEGQNVTLSCEQNLNHDAMYWYRQDPGQGLRLIYYSQIVNDFQKGDIAEGYSVSREKKESFPLTVTSAQKNPTAFYLCASSIAQGLKIFGPGTRLTVL.